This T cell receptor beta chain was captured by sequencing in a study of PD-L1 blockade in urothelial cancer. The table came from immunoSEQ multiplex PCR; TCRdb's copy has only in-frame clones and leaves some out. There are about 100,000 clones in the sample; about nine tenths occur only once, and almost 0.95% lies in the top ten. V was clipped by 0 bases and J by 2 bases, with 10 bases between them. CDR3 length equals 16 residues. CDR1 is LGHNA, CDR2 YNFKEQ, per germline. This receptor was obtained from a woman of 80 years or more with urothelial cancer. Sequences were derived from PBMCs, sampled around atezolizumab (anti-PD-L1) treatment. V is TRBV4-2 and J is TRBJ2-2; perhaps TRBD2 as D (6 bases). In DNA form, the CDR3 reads TGTGCCAGCAGCCAAGAATCGGGGGTCAACACCGGGGAGCTGTTTTTT. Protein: CASSQESGVNTGELFF.